A single sample gave rise to the 12 T cell receptor beta chains below, sequenced in a study of blood T cell repertoires in COVID-19. TCRdb's copy holds only in-frame clones and misses some; the assay was immunoSEQ multiplex PCR. The sample lists approximately 140,000 clones, 87% seen once, with approximately 4.1% in the top ten. Material: peripheral blood. The receptor source for this set is a woman in her sixties or seventies with active or convalescent COVID-19.

The chain employs TRBV4-3 and TRBJ2-5, with D possibly TRBD1 on 5 matching bases. Trimming left V 3 bases short and J 3 bases short, with 5 bases between. The CDR3 consists of 12 residues. CDR1 and CDR2 from the germline V gene are LGHNA and YSLEER. For the CDR3, the DNA is TGCGCCAGCAGCCAGGACAAAGAGACCCAGTACTTC. Translation gives CASSQDKETQYF.

This sequence joins TRBV5-6 and TRBJ2-1; 10 nucleotides agree with TRBD1. Looked up from germline, CDR1 is SGHDT and CDR2 is YYEEEE. The junction had 7 bases not matched to a gene; V was cut back by 4 bases and J by 6 bases. This CDR3 spans 15 amino acids. CDR3 amino acids: CASSGGTGVANEQFF. The CDR3 nucleotides read TGTGCCAGCAGCGGAGGGACAGGGGTTGCCAATGAGCAGTTCTTC.

The CDR3 is CASTIQGQGTEAFF. As DNA, the CDR3 is TGTGCCAGCACCATACAGGGGCAGGGCACTGAAGCTTTCTTT. J is TRBJ1-1 and V is TRBV2; TRBD1 matches 7 bases. This CDR3 comprises 14 residues. With V trimmed by 7 bases and J by 4 bases, 9 bases remained unmatched. Germline V gene sequence: CDR1 SNHLY, CDR2 FYNNEI.

As for this clone: The sample holds other DNA sequences that translate to the same CDR3. The rearrangement uses TRBV2 and TRBJ2-7; tentative D call: TRBD2 (6 bases). CDR1 and CDR2 from the germline V gene are SNHLY and FYNNEI. This CDR3 has 12 amino acids. Trimming cost V 3 bases and J 4 bases, with 7 bases left between them. The CDR3 bases are TGTGCCAGCAGTGAGAGCGGGTACGAGCAGTACTTC. Translation gives CASSESGYEQYF.

The rearrangement joins TRBV27 to TRBJ1-1; D gene unclear. This CDR3 region has 14 residues. Germline assignment: CDR1 MNHEY and CDR2 SMNVEV (reference sequence). V lost 3 bases to trimming and J lost 4 bases, with 12 bases between them. The CDR3 is CASSLEGWGTEAFF. DNA of the CDR3: TGTGCCAGCAGTTTGGAGGGTTGGGGCACTGAAGCTTTCTTT.

The gene calls are TRBV7-3 and TRBJ1-1; D uncertain. The CDR3 is made up of 13 amino acids. Germline CDR1 SGHTA, CDR2 FQGTGA. V was pared by 3 bases and J by 4 bases, with 9 bases between. The CDR3 nucleotides are TGTGCCAGCAGCTTGGAGAAGCGCACTGAAGCTTTCTTT. Translation gives CASSLEKRTEAFF.

The chain uses TRBV9 and TRBJ1-1; a weak D match, TRBD1 (5 bases). Looked up from germline, CDR1 is SGDLS and CDR2 is YYNGEE. Trimming removed 3 bases at V and 7 bases at J, with 13 bases between. This CDR3 is built from 13 residues. The CDR3 DNA sequence: TGTGCCAGCAGCGCCGCAACAGGCTATGAAGCTTTCTTT. Protein: CASSAATGYEAFF. Full variable domain (missing parts from reference TRBV9 and TRBJ1-1): DSGVTQTPKHLITATGQRVTLRCSPRSGDLSVYWYQQSLDQGLQFLIQYYNGEERAKGNILERFSAQQFPDLHSELNLSSLELGDSALYFCASSAATGYEAFFGQGTRLTVV.

This clone showed up just once. This sequence joins TRBV5-5 and TRBJ1-6; tentatively, D is TRBD1 (5 bases). The V end was cut by 1 base, the J end by 8 bases, with 10 bases between. Germline lookup yields CDR1 SGHKS and CDR2 YYEKEE (reference sequence). The CDR3 consists of 14 residues. The CDR3 sequence is CASSLRQGDSPLHF. In DNA form, the CDR3 reads TGTGCCAGCAGCTTGCGTCAGGGCGATTCACCCCTCCACTTT.

On this clone itself: One junction end disagrees with the germline gene, perhaps due to a read error. The V and J genes are TRBV19 and TRBJ1-2, with no clear D. Looked up from germline, CDR1 is LNHDA and CDR2 is SQIVND (reference sequence). The CDR3 runs 15 residues. The CDR3 sequence is CASSIQPETNYGYTF. CDR3 nucleotides: TGTGCCAGCAGTATACAACCAGAAACTAACTATGGCTACACCTTC.

This sequence joins TRBV14 and TRBJ2-7, with D hard to call. The V gene's germline CDR1 is SGHDN and CDR2 FVKESK. Deletions cut 2 bases from V and 5 bases from J, with 16 bases between. CDR3 size: 15 residues. The CDR3: CASSQSTVPYDEQYF. Written as DNA, the CDR3 is TGTGCCAGCAGCCAATCTACAGTACCCTACGACGAGCAGTACTTC.

The J gene is TRBJ2-5, the V gene TRBV5-1; 7 nucleotides line up with TRBD1. The J segment lost 2 bases and the V segment lost 2 bases, leaving 3 bases of the junction unmatched. Germline loops: CDR1 SGHRS, CDR2 YFSETQ. This CDR3 has 14 residues. The CDR3 DNA follows: TGCGCCAGCAGCTTAGGGACAGCACAAGAGACCCAGTACTTC. This encodes CASSLGTAQETQYF.

The chain couples TRBV5-4 to TRBJ2-5; 9 nucleotides line up with TRBD2. This CDR3 has 15 amino acids. Looked up from germline, CDR1 is SGHNT and CDR2 is YYREEE (reference sequence). V was clipped by 3 bases and J by 5 bases; unmatched bases: 8. CDR3 residues: CASSSGLARRETQYF. DNA of the CDR3: TGTGCCAGCAGCTCGGGACTAGCCCGCCGGGAGACCCAGTACTTC.